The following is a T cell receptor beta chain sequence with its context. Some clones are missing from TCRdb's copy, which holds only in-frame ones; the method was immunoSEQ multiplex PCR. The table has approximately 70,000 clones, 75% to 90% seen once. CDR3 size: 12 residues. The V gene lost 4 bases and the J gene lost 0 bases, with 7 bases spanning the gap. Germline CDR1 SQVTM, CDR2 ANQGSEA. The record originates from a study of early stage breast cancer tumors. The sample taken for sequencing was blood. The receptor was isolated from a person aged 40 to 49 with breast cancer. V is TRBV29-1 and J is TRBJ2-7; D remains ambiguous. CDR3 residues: CSVGWFSYEQYF. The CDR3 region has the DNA TGCAGCGTTGGTTGGTTCTCCTACGAGCAGTACTTC.